A single sample is the source of the 11 T cell receptor beta chains below, sequenced in a study of graft-versus-host responses after intestinal transplantation. Which antigens these TCRs recognize remains unknown. Libraries were prepared by immunoSEQ multiplex PCR; TCRdb keeps only in-frame clonotypes and omits some of them. The sample carries about 90,000 clones, roughly 80% recorded once. The sample here was unstimulated CD4+ T cells sorted from spleen or lymph node cells, taken before intestinal transplant. These receptors came from a human donor who received an intestinal transplant.

This clone occurred once. This rearrangement joins TRBV6-1 to TRBJ1-2; maybe TRBD1 (5 bases). From germline, CDR1 is MNHNS and CDR2 SASEGT. Trimming took 2 bases from V and 3 from J, leaving 10 bases between them. The CDR3 covers 14 residues. In DNA, the CDR3 is TGTGCCAGCAGTGAACCAGGGCGCGACTATGGCTACACCTTC. It translates to CASSEPGRDYGYTF.

The chain employs TRBV5-6 and TRBJ2-7, with 8 bases aligning to TRBD1. Germline V gene data show CDR1 as SGHDT and CDR2 as YYEEEE. After removal of 0 bases from V and 0 bases from J, the junction contained 2 bases not matched to a gene. There are 15 residues in the CDR3. The CDR3 DNA sequence: TGTGCCAGCAGCTTGGTGGACAGGGACTCCTACGAGCAGTACTTC. This gives the protein CASSLVDRDSYEQYF.

In this sample, this clone turned up a few times. The genes are TRBV10-3 and TRBJ2-7, with D possibly matching TRBD1 (5 bases). Looked up from germline, CDR1 is ENHRY and CDR2 is SYGVKD. The CDR3 consists of 14 residues. V lost 3 bases and J 1 base, leaving 10 bases between the germline ends. The CDR3 DNA reads as TGTGCCATCAGTGACAGTAGGGGTTCCTACGAGCAGTACTTC. The encoded protein is CAISDSRGSYEQYF.

This clone showed up just once. This sequence joins TRBV7-9 and TRBJ2-7; D is perhaps TRBD1 (6 bases). The V and J ends lost 5 bases and 0 bases respectively, with 14 bases between them. The CDR3 runs to 15 residues. The germline CDR1 and CDR2 sequences are SEHNR and FQNEAQ (reference sequence). The CDR3 loop is CASSRRQADSYEQYF. CDR3 nucleotides: TGTGCCAGCAGCCGACGACAGGCTGACTCCTACGAGCAGTACTTC.

The chain carries TRBV19 and TRBJ2-2; D uncertain. Germline CDR1 reads LNHDA; CDR2 reads SQIVND (reference sequence). Trimming pared 7 bases from V and 1 base from J, leaving 13 bases between. The CDR3 consists of 15 residues. In nucleotides, the CDR3 is TGTGCCAGTAATTACTACTGGCAGAACACCGGGGAGCTGTTTTTT. Its protein product is CASNYYWQNTGELFF.

The gene calls are TRBV4-1 and TRBJ1-4, with D unclear. CDR3 length: 13 residues. The V end was cut by 2 bases, the J end by 8 bases, with 9 bases between. Germline CDR1 and CDR2: MGHRA and YSYEKL. In DNA form, the CDR3 reads TGCGCCAGCAGCCAAACCGTCGGGGAAAAACTGTTTTTT. Protein sequence: CASSQTVGEKLFF.

CDR3 amino acids: CASSQDRIQETQYF. The DNA for the CDR3 is TGTGCCAGCAGTCAGGACAGAATTCAAGAGACCCAGTACTTC. J is TRBJ2-5 and V is TRBV6-5; TRBD1 might be the D (6 bases). This CDR3 comprises 14 residues. Germline V CDR1 and CDR2: MNHEY, SVGAGI. Between the trimmed V and J ends, which lost 5 bases and 2 bases, there was a span of 12 bases.

The CDR3 spells CASSFHRDTEAFF. The CDR3 DNA reads TGTGCCAGCAGCTTTCACAGGGACACTGAAGCTTTCTTT. The V gene is TRBV7-3, the J gene TRBJ1-1, with D perhaps matching TRBD1 (6 bases). The CDR3 runs 13 residues. With 3 bases removed from V and 3 bases from J, the gap between germline ends came to 8 bases. CDR1 and CDR2 from the germline V gene are SGHTA and FQGTGA.

V and J are TRBV6-6 and TRBJ1-2; no clear D. CDR3 length: 14 amino acids. Germline V gene sequence: CDR1 MNHNY, CDR2 SVGAGI (reference sequence). The ends were cut back, 3 bases at V and 0 bases at J, with 8 bases in the middle. The CDR3 region is CASSYDLANYGYTF. The CDR3 region has the DNA TGTGCCAGCAGTTATGACCTAGCTAACTATGGCTACACCTTC.

The chain combines TRBV28 with TRBJ1-1, with D possibly being TRBD1 (5 bases). The CDR3 covers 13 residues. Germline values: CDR1 MDHEN, CDR2 SYDVKM. The V and J ends lost 8 bases and 7 bases respectively, with 17 bases between them. The CDR3 region is CASGPRWGDEAFF. In nucleotides, the CDR3 is TGTGCCAGCGGGCCCCGGTGGGGCGATGAAGCTTTCTTT.

This chain joins TRBV6-5 and TRBJ2-3; TRBD2 agrees at 9 bases. Trimming at V came to 11 bases and at J to 4 bases, leaving 10 bases not matched to a gene. Germline lookup yields CDR1 MNHEY and CDR2 SVGAGI. The CDR3 spans 14 residues. For the CDR3, the DNA is TGTGCCTCTAAGGCGGGAGGGACATCAGATACGCAGTATTTT. Encoded protein: CASKAGGTSDTQYF.